The 18 T cell receptor beta chains below come from one sample, sequenced in a study of CD8+ T cells in alopecia areata. Regarding treatment: oral pan-JAK inhibitor, 5-10 mg twice daily. Extracted RNA was reverse transcribed, and the resulting cDNA served as sequencing template. The method was immunoSEQ multiplex PCR; TCRdb's version includes in-frame clones alone and lacks a portion of them. The table includes more than 95,000 clones, approximately 57% detected once. Sequenced here: CD4+ T cells sorted from blood, sampled at week 4, from a patient treated with tofacitinib. All receptors come from a human donor with alopecia areata.

The chain employs TRBV11-2 and TRBJ1-6; 9 bases are a match to TRBD1. The CDR3 has 15 amino acids. In germline, CDR1 is SGHAT, CDR2 FQNNGV. V gave up 3 bases and J gave up 8 bases; unmatched junction bases: 5. The CDR3 here is CASSLGTGSYSPLHF. In nucleotides, the CDR3 is TGTGCCAGCAGCTTGGGGACAGGGAGTTATTCACCCCTCCACTTT. The full variable domain, in which reference TRBV11-2 and TRBJ1-6 provide the parts outside the CDR3, is EAGVAQSPRYKIIEKRQSVAFWCNPISGHATLYWYQQILGQGPKLLIQFQNNGVVDDSQLPKDRFSAERLKGVDSTLKIQPAKLEDSAVYLCASSLGTGSYSPLHFGNGTRLTVT.

V and J are TRBV30 and TRBJ2-2; D uncertain. Germline values: CDR1 GTSNPN, CDR2 SVGIG (reference sequence). With 3 bases removed from V and 0 bases from J, the gap between germline ends came to 11 bases. The CDR3 consists of 15 residues. CDR3 sequence reads: CAWRGGTANTGELFF. CDR3 DNA sequence: TGTGCCTGGAGAGGTGGAACGGCGAACACCGGGGAGCTGTTTTTT. Drawing the rest from reference TRBV30 and TRBJ2-2, the complete variable domain is SQTIHQWPATLVQPVGSPLSLECTVEGTSNPNLYWYRQAAGRGLQLLFYSVGIGQISSEVPQNLSASRPQDRQFILSSKKLLLSDSGFYLCAWRGGTANTGELFFGEGSRLTVL.

V and J are TRBV5-1 and TRBJ2-3, with D tentatively TRBD1 (6 bases). Trimming took 2 bases from V and 1 from J, leaving 8 bases between them. From germline, CDR1 is SGHRS and CDR2 YFSETQ. The CDR3 has 14 amino acids. The CDR3 protein is CASSFRTGTDTQYF. The CDR3 region has the DNA TGCGCCAGCAGCTTCAGGACAGGCACAGATACGCAGTATTTT.

CDR3 in DNA: TGTGCCAGCAGCGTAGCGTCGGCGGAGGGGGATGAGCAGTTCTTC. Protein product: CASSVASAEGDEQFF. The chain joins TRBV9 to TRBJ2-1; the D call may be TRBD1 or TRBD2 (6 bases each). V was shortened by 0 bases and J by 8 bases, with 15 bases between the two germline ends. Germline V gene sequence: CDR1 SGDLS, CDR2 YYNGEE. The CDR3 totals 15 residues.

The sample holds many counts of this clone. The rearrangement links TRBV10-3 to TRBJ2-5, with D unresolved. The CDR3 contains 11 residues. V gave up 2 bases and J gave up 4 bases, with 2 bases separating them. CDR1 ENHRY and CDR2 SYGVKD come from the germline V gene. The CDR3 DNA sequence: TGTGCCATCAGTGAGGCAGAGACCCAGTACTTC. Protein product: CAISEAETQYF.

This chain uses TRBV25-1 with TRBJ2-1, with a tentative D call TRBD1 (5 bases). Germline V gene lookup returns CDR1 MGHDK and CDR2 SYGVNS. The V end lost 2 bases, the J end lost 6 bases, and 8 bases lay between the germline ends. This CDR3 region has 13 residues. The DNA for the CDR3 is TGTGCCAGCAGTGAAACAGGAATCAATGAGCAGTTCTTC. Translating it yields CASSETGINEQFF.

This clone was counted a few times. The chain employs TRBV11-3 and TRBJ1-1, with D unclear. The germline CDR1 and CDR2 sequences are SGHNT and YENEEA. Trimming took off 2 bases at V and 1 base at J, with 14 bases between the two ends. The CDR3 sequence is 16 residues long. The CDR3 is CASSLNGRSANTEAFF. In DNA, the CDR3 is TGTGCCAGCAGCTTAAATGGCAGGTCGGCGAACACTGAAGCTTTCTTT.

The CDR3 coding sequence is TGCAGCGTTGGTCTGGGTCCGAGGGACACTGAAGCTTTCTTT. The encoded protein is CSVGLGPRDTEAFF. V usage is TRBV29-1 and J usage is TRBJ1-1; D is unclear. Germline assignment: CDR1 SQVTM and CDR2 ANQGSEA. The V gene lost 4 bases and the J gene lost 3 bases, with 15 bases spanning the gap. This CDR3 has 14 amino acids.

V gene TRBV30 combines with J gene TRBJ1-2, with D possibly being TRBD1 (6 bases). The ends were cut back, 4 bases at V and 8 bases at J, with 8 bases in the middle. The CDR3 loop spans 10 amino acids. Germline assignment: CDR1 GTSNPN and CDR2 SVGIG (reference sequence). The CDR3 is CAWIGGGYTF. For the CDR3, the DNA is TGTGCCTGGATTGGGGGCGGCTACACCTTC.

The chain recombines TRBV28 with TRBJ1-2; 7 nucleotides agree with TRBD1. V trimming: 7 bases; J trimming: 4 bases; junction bases outside the gene matches: 9. Germline CDR1 and CDR2: MDHEN and SYDVKM. The CDR3 is 14 amino acids. The CDR3 DNA sequence: TGTGCCAGCAACTCTCGGGGACAGACCTATGGCTACACCTTC. Its translation: CASNSRGQTYGYTF.

This chain links TRBV6-5 with TRBJ2-7; the match to TRBD1 covers 10 bases. The germline V gene has CDR1 MNHEY and CDR2 SVGAGI. The CDR3 is 14 residues long. Trimming took 6 bases from V and 2 from J; bases not matched to a gene: 4. The CDR3 loop reads CASRRDRGPYEQYF. CDR3 in DNA: TGTGCCAGCAGGAGGGACAGGGGTCCCTACGAGCAGTACTTC.

The CDR3 DNA reads as TGCAGCGTTGACGGTGTCGGAGTAGGAACTGAAGCTTTCTTT. The encoded protein is CSVDGVGVGTEAFF. This chain uses TRBV29-1 with TRBJ1-1; D is uncertain. Germline V gene sequence: CDR1 SQVTM, CDR2 ANQGSEA. V was shortened by 3 bases and J by 5 bases, with 16 bases between the two germline ends. The CDR3 spans 14 residues.

This sequence joins TRBV19 and TRBJ2-7; perhaps TRBD1 as D (6 bases). The CDR3 length is 15 residues. Germline assignment: CDR1 LNHDA and CDR2 SQIVND (reference sequence). Trimming cost V 4 bases and J 0 bases, with 13 bases left between them. The CDR3 region has the DNA TGTGCCAGTAGTAGGACAGCGACGAGCTCCTACGAGCAGTACTTC. Residues: CASSRTATSSYEQYF. Using reference TRBV19 and TRBJ2-7 for the parts outside the CDR3, the full variable domain is DGGITQSPKYLFRKEGQNVTLSCEQNLNHDAMYWYRQDPGQGLRLIYYSQIVNDFQKGDIAEGYSVSREKKESFPLTVTSAQKNPTAFYLCASSRTATSSYEQYFGPGTRLTVT.

V and J are TRBV7-9 and TRBJ2-5; D call uncertain. Deletions cut 2 bases from V and 2 bases from J, with 6 bases between. Germline lookup yields CDR1 SEHNR and CDR2 FQNEAQ (reference sequence). The CDR3 totals 13 residues. This CDR3 is CASSLNRQETQYF. The CDR3, as DNA: TGTGCCAGCAGCTTAAACAGACAAGAGACCCAGTACTTC. The variable domain in full, with the rest retrieved from reference TRBV7-9 and TRBJ2-5, is DTGVSQNPRHKITKRGQNVTFRCDPISEHNRLYWYRQTLGQGPEFLTYFQNEAQLEKSRLLSDRFSAERPKGSFSTLEIQRTEQGDSAMYLCASSLNRQETQYFGPGTRLLVL.

This clone occurred a few times. The chain couples TRBV5-1 to TRBJ1-2, with TRBD1 identical over 8 bases. Losses at the gene ends were 4 bases for V and 8 bases for J; bases not matched to a gene: 7. The germline CDR1 and CDR2 sequences are SGHRS and YFSETQ. This CDR3 comprises 13 residues. CDR3 loop: CASSIQGARGYTF. CDR3 nucleotides: TGCGCCAGCAGCATCCAGGGGGCGCGAGGCTACACCTTC. The full variable domain, with the rest looked up from reference TRBV5-1 and TRBJ1-2, is KAGVTQTPRYLIKTRGQQVTLSCSPISGHRSVSWYQQTPGQGLQFLFEYFSETQRNKGNFPGRFSGRQFSNSRSEMNVSTLELGDSALYLCASSIQGARGYTFGSGTRLTVV.

This chain uses TRBV2 with TRBJ1-5; D unresolved. This CDR3 comprises 15 residues. The germline V gene has CDR1 SNHLY and CDR2 FYNNEI. The germline V and J ends were trimmed by 2 bases and 3 bases, with 11 bases remaining between them. The chain's CDR3 is CASSEQTDYNQPQHF. The CDR3 region has the DNA TGTGCCAGCAGTGAACAGACCGACTACAATCAGCCCCAGCATTTT.

The chain is built from TRBV9 and TRBJ2-3; TRBD2 might be the D (5 bases). V was pared by 1 base and J by 5 bases, with 14 bases between. The CDR3 spans 15 residues. The germline gives CDR1 SGDLS, CDR2 YYNGEE. The CDR3 nucleotides read TGTGCCAGCAGCGTACGTTTACTAGAGGGAGATACGCAGTATTTT. Translated, it gives CASSVRLLEGDTQYF.

V is TRBV6-5 and J is TRBJ2-5, with D perhaps matching TRBD2 (6 bases). V lost 0 bases and J 6 bases, leaving 11 bases between the germline ends. The CDR3 runs to 14 residues. Germline values: CDR1 MNHEY, CDR2 SVGAGI. The CDR3: CASSYSWGVQTQYF. The CDR3 nucleotides are TGTGCCAGCAGTTACTCTTGGGGGGTGCAGACCCAGTACTTC.